This T cell receptor (beta chain) was captured in a study of T-cell reconstitution after alpha-beta-depleted transplantation in children (TCRdb year 2016). Study-wide context: The study quantitatively tracked T-cell immune reconstitution after TCRalphabeta/CD19-depleted allogeneic hematopoietic cell transplantation in children using TCR repertoire profiling.

Taken from the germline V gene (reference sequence), the CDR1 and CDR2 loops are DFQATT and SNEGSKA. There are 11 amino acids in the CDR3, from cysteine to phenylalanine inclusive. This entry keeps only the CDR3 DNA: 33 bases, framed from base 1. The V end loses 3 bases and the J end loses 10 bases, and a stretch of 10 bases separates them. Here is what the overall study found, with its caveats: The frequencies of hyperexpanded clones fell over the following months, and after one year, T-cell counts and TCRbeta diversity were mostly attributed to newly produced T cells. Apparently early alphabetaT-cell count recovery about two months after transplant reportedly relied on only several hundred rapidly expanded clones derived from non-depleted graft cells. In some patients, the high TCRbeta diversity seen at day 60 was put down to recipient T cells and intrathymic progenitors that had survived conditioning.

The receptor library was made with PCR. The sequencer listed for this sample is Illumina HiSeq 2500. Molecular barcoding was employed in the preparation of TCR libraries, with unique molecular identifiers being used to normalize TCRbeta repertoire quantification. The public reads were reprocessed in TCRdb via fastp at Q25 and MiXCR, keeping in-frame beta chains. CDR3 protein sequences are deduplicated, and each keeps its most common genes and DNA. A total of roughly 790,000 distinct CDR3 sequences appear in this sample, about 16% of them only once. Approximately 5% of the sample is held by the ten biggest clonotypes. The treatment or condition tag for this specimen amounts to: allogeneic hematopoietic cell transplantation with graft depleted of TCRalphabeta T cells and CD19 B cells. Transplant recipients were children who received TCRalphabeta/CD19-depleted allogeneic hematopoietic cell grafts. Points on this clonotype: The antigen this receptor binds is unknown. The sample holds no much larger clone one base away, and base qualities are not on file.

The sequencing here drew on PBMCs, mostly from graft donor cells, taken 360 days after TCRalphabeta/CD19-depleted stem cell transplant. The sequence is built from TRBV20-1 and TRBJ2-1, with the D gene not clear enough to name. This TCR came from a male patient aged 5 to 17 who had a stem cell transplant for acute lymphoblastic leukemia, so the T cells may come from the graft donor. At the DNA level, the sequence is TGCAGTGCTAGTCGTGCCCGGGAGCAGTTCTTC. Its protein is CSASRAREQFF.